This T cell receptor beta chain was recovered during a study of cytomegalovirus exposure and HLA in healthy donors. Study-wide findings and caveats: About 87% or about 30% of the time was how often most TCR beta V segments were productive, according to an earlier analysis.

A note on this clone: Its antigen is undetermined.

The PCR employed 60 Vbeta primers together with 13 Jbeta primers. Clones were read by immunoSEQ multiplex PCR, and TCRdb kept only the in-frame ones, dropping some. This sample has about 96,000 clones, with roughly three quarters found just once. Donors showed nominal health when sampled, although they likely had unrecorded immune exposures. The V and J ends lost 1 base and 5 bases, in that order; junction bases with no gene match: 6. Germline loops: CDR1 MNHNS, CDR2 SASEGT. The CDR3 runs 15 residues. The chain couples TRBV6-1 to TRBJ2-7; 9 nucleotides agree with TRBD1. Sequencing input: PBMCs. The receptor's source is a man between 25 and 39 years old in good health and CMV-seronegative. The CDR3 protein is CASSEEGQGNNEQYF. Written as DNA, the CDR3 is TGTGCCAGCAGTGAAGAGGGACAGGGTAACAACGAGCAGTACTTC.